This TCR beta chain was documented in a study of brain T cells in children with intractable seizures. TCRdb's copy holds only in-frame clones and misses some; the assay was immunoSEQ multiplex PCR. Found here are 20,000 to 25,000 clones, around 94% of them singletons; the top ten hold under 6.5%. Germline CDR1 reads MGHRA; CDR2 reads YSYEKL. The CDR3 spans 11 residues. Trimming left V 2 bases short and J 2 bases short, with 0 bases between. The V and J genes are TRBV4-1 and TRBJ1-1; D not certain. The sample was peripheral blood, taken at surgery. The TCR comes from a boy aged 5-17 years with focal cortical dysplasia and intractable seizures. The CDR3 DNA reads TGCGCCAGCAGCCAAAACACTGAAGCTTTCTTT. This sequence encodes CASSQNTEAFF.